The 26 T cell receptor beta chains in this list originate from one sample, sequenced in a study of chemoradiotherapy in HPV16-positive cancers. TCRdb's copy holds only in-frame clones and misses some; the assay was immunoSEQ multiplex PCR. The table shows about 39,000 clones, with 65% to 80% occurring only once. The starting material was blood, obtained from a patient who underwent chemoradiotherapy. The receptors originated from a human donor with HPV-associated anogenital cancer.

The chain links TRBV19 to TRBJ2-1; D perhaps matches TRBD2 (5 bases). V was cut by 6 bases and J by 4 bases, with 13 bases left in between. Germline CDR1 is LNHDA and CDR2 is SQIVND (reference sequence). The length of the CDR3 is 14 residues. The CDR3 region is CASRRVVGYNEQFF. The CDR3 nucleotides read TGTGCCAGTAGGCGGGTGGTGGGATACAATGAGCAGTTCTTC.

This rearrangement joins TRBV19 to TRBJ1-1; perhaps TRBD1 as D (5 bases). Per the germline V gene, CDR1 is LNHDA and CDR2 is SQIVND (reference sequence). V lost 4 bases and J 1 base, leaving 10 bases between the germline ends. The CDR3 runs to 14 residues. Written as DNA, the CDR3 is TGTGCCAGTAGTAGAATGACAGCGAACACTGAAGCTTTCTTT. It codes for CASSRMTANTEAFF.

This clone appeared a single time. The J gene is TRBJ1-2, the V gene TRBV29-1, with TRBD1 matching 9 bases. The CDR3 is 14 residues long. The germline gives CDR1 SQVTM, CDR2 ANQGSEA. J gave up 7 bases and V 4 bases, and 10 bases lay outside the gene matches. CDR3 region: CSVAGTGRDRGYTF. The CDR3, as DNA: TGCAGCGTTGCCGGGACAGGGCGCGATCGTGGCTACACCTTC.

The J gene is TRBJ1-6, the V gene TRBV27, with 7 bases lining up with TRBD1. Germline lookup yields CDR1 MNHEY and CDR2 SMNVEV (reference sequence). Trimming at V came to 5 bases and at J to 8 bases, leaving 9 bases not matched to a gene. This CDR3 has 15 amino acids. For the CDR3, the DNA is TGTGCCAGCAGTAACGGACAGGTGGGATATTCACCCCTCCACTTT. It is translated as CASSNGQVGYSPLHF.

The V gene is TRBV11-2, the J gene TRBJ2-5; 11 positions match TRBD2. CDR1 and CDR2 from the germline V gene are SGHAT and FQNNGV. This CDR3 spans 16 amino acids. J was trimmed by 2 bases and V by 3 bases; bases with no gene match: 5. The DNA of the CDR3 is TGTGCCAGCAGCTTCAGTAGCGGGGGGGCACAAGAGACCCAGTACTTC. Translating gives CASSFSSGGAQETQYF.

This clone has only one observation. V gene TRBV9 combines with J gene TRBJ2-2, with D unclear. Germline V gives CDR1 SGDLS, CDR2 YYNGEE. The CDR3 contains 16 residues. With 0 bases removed from V and 5 bases from J, the gap between germline ends came to 14 bases. The CDR3 DNA reads as TGTGCCAGCAGCGTAGAAAGCGAGTGGTGGACCGGGGAGCTGTTTTTT. Protein sequence: CASSVESEWWTGELFF. The full variable domain, in which reference TRBV9 and TRBJ2-2 provide the parts outside the CDR3, is DSGVTQTPKHLITATGQRVTLRCSPRSGDLSVYWYQQSLDQGLQFLIQYYNGEERAKGNILERFSAQQFPDLHSELNLSSLELGDSALYFCASSVESEWWTGELFFGEGSRLTVL.

The chain employs TRBV29-1 and TRBJ2-3; TRBD1 matches 9 bases. The germline V gene has CDR1 SQVTM and CDR2 ANQGSEA. Losses at the gene ends were 7 bases for V and 10 bases for J; bases not matched to a gene: 12. CDR3 length: 13 residues. In nucleotides, the CDR3 is TGCAGCGGTGGACAGGGGTCTGTCGAGGCGCAGTATTTT. Translation gives CSGGQGSVEAQYF.

This chain links TRBV18 with TRBJ1-2; D unclear. CDR3 length: 14 residues. Germline lookup yields CDR1 KGHSH and CDR2 LQKENI. Trimming stripped 3 bases from V and 8 bases from J, with 16 bases between. The DNA for the CDR3 is TGTGCCAGCTCACCCGACCCTCTCCCGGGGGGCTACACCTTC. This translates into CASSPDPLPGGYTF.

The J gene is TRBJ2-1, the V gene TRBV18; maybe TRBD1 (5 bases). Germline lookup yields CDR1 KGHSH and CDR2 LQKENI. This CDR3 is 14 amino acids long. V lost 0 bases and J lost 6, with 9 bases in between. CDR3 coding DNA: TGTGCCAGCTCACCACCGGACAAAACCAATGAGCAGTTCTTC. This translates into CASSPPDKTNEQFF.

This clone was recorded only once. The chain carries TRBV6-1 and TRBJ2-5, with TRBD2 matching over 10 bases. Germline loops: CDR1 MNHNS, CDR2 SASEGT. The CDR3 extends over 15 amino acids. J gave up 2 bases and V 3 bases, and 3 bases lay outside the gene matches. The CDR3 region is CASSDLAGAQETQYF. CDR3 sequence (DNA): TGTGCCAGCAGTGATCTAGCGGGGGCACAAGAGACCCAGTACTTC.

This clone has just one count. The V call is TRBV13, the J call TRBJ1-1; 7 bases agree with TRBD1. The CDR3 consists of 14 residues. Germline values: CDR1 PRHDT, CDR2 FYEKMQ (reference sequence). V dropped 4 bases and J dropped 1; count of bases not matched to a gene: 3. This CDR3 reads CASSSGQQNTEAFF. CDR3 sequence (DNA): TGTGCCAGCAGCTCGGGACAGCAGAACACTGAAGCTTTCTTT.

The J gene is TRBJ2-7, the V gene TRBV18, with D hard to call. CDR3 length: 11 amino acids. Germline CDR1 KGHSH, CDR2 LQKENI. V dropped 5 bases and J dropped 4 bases, with 6 bases sitting between them. The CDR3 is CASSNNYEQYF. In nucleotides, the CDR3 is TGTGCCAGCTCAAATAATTACGAGCAGTACTTC.

This rearrangement joins TRBV5-5 to TRBJ2-3; 8 bases map to TRBD2. Unmatched junction bases numbered 11, after V lost 0 bases and J lost 5 bases. Germline loops: CDR1 SGHKS, CDR2 YYEKEE (reference sequence). CDR3 length equals 17 residues. CDR3 bases: TGTGCCAGCAGCTTGGCCGGCTTAACGGGAGGGGGAGATACGCAGTATTTT. It is translated as CASSLAGLTGGGDTQYF. Drawing the rest from reference TRBV5-5 and TRBJ2-3, the complete variable domain is DAGVTQSPTHLIKTRGQQVTLRCSPISGHKSVSWYQQVLGQGPQFIFQYYEKEERGRGNFPDRFSARQFPNYSSELNVNALLLGDSALYLCASSLAGLTGGGDTQYFGPGTRLTVL.

The J gene is TRBJ1-3, the V gene TRBV5-1; D not resolved. The germline V gene encodes CDR1 SGHRS and CDR2 YFSETQ. CDR3 size: 14 residues. Trimming pared 6 bases from V and 0 bases from J, leaving 10 bases between. Here the CDR3 reads CASKPLTSGNTIYF. CDR3 nucleotides: TGCGCCAGCAAGCCGTTGACCTCTGGAAACACCATATATTTT.

V and J are TRBV9 and TRBJ2-1; 7 bases fit TRBD2. V was pared by 3 bases and J by 2 bases, with 2 bases of the junction left unmatched. The CDR3 loop spans 14 amino acids. The germline V gene encodes CDR1 SGDLS and CDR2 YYNGEE. The CDR3 here is CASSASGTYNEQFF. The CDR3, as DNA: TGTGCCAGCAGCGCTAGCGGTACCTACAATGAGCAGTTCTTC.

The chain recombines TRBV5-1 with TRBJ1-4; TRBD1 matches at 7 bases. CDR3 size: 14 residues. Germline CDR1 is SGHRS and CDR2 is YFSETQ. Trimming took 4 bases from V and 7 from J; bases not matched to a gene: 7. CDR3 sequence (DNA): TGCGCCAGCAGCCCGTGGACAGGCCGTGAAAAACTGTTTTTT. It translates to CASSPWTGREKLFF.

The gene calls are TRBV5-5 and TRBJ2-6, with 7 bases that match TRBD1. From germline, CDR1 is SGHKS and CDR2 YYEKEE (reference sequence). V shed 4 bases and J 0 bases; nucleotides not matched to a gene: 4. This CDR3 has 16 residues. The CDR3 is CASSSDRASGANVLTF. The CDR3 DNA sequence: TGTGCCAGCAGCAGCGACAGGGCCTCTGGGGCCAACGTCCTGACTTTC.

The CDR3 here is CASSRVGTHTDTQYF. CDR3 DNA sequence: TGTGCCAGCAGCAGAGTGGGGACCCACACAGATACGCAGTATTTT. The gene calls are TRBV6-5 and TRBJ2-3; D is possibly TRBD1 or TRBD2 (5 bases each). Germline-derived CDR1 and CDR2 are MNHEY and SVGAGI. Deletions cut 6 bases from V and 2 bases from J, with 15 bases between. The CDR3 totals 15 residues.

The chain is built from TRBV11-2 and TRBJ2-7, with 10 bases fitting TRBD2. Germline V CDR1 and CDR2: SGHAT, FQNNGV. Trimming at V came to 5 bases and at J to 4 bases, leaving 8 bases not matched to a gene. This CDR3 spans 15 amino acids. The CDR3 bases are TGTGCCAGCAGCGCCAGTAGCGGGGGGTTTTACGAGCAGTACTTC. Protein: CASSASSGGFYEQYF.

The V and J genes are TRBV7-2 and TRBJ2-5; D not certain. CDR3 length equals 13 residues. Looked up from germline, CDR1 is SGHTA and CDR2 is FQGNSA. The V end was cut by 1 base, the J end by 4 bases, with 7 bases between. The CDR3 sequence is CASSLEVRETQYF. In DNA, the CDR3 is TGTGCCAGCAGCTTAGAGGTTAGAGAGACCCAGTACTTC.

J is TRBJ2-3 and V is TRBV7-8; 8 bases fit TRBD1. The CDR3 runs 15 residues. The germline CDR1 and CDR2 sequences are SGHVS and FQNEAQ. J was trimmed by 0 bases and V by 6 bases; bases with no gene match: 5. CDR3 region: CASSPYRGSTDTQYF. The CDR3 coding sequence is TGTGCCAGCAGTCCCTACAGGGGGAGCACAGATACGCAGTATTTT.

The rearrangement links TRBV5-1 to TRBJ2-2; D gene uncertain. V was trimmed by 1 base and J by 3 bases, leaving 7 bases between them. The CDR3 sequence is 14 residues long. The germline V gene encodes CDR1 SGHRS and CDR2 YFSETQ. CDR3 amino acids: CASSLPLDTGELFF. The CDR3 DNA reads as TGCGCCAGCAGCTTGCCCCTGGACACCGGGGAGCTGTTTTTT.

This clone has only one observation. V is TRBV27 and J is TRBJ2-7, with a tentative D call TRBD2 (6 bases). Trimming removed 6 bases at V and 1 base at J, with 13 bases between. Per germline, CDR1 MNHEY and CDR2 SMNVEV (reference sequence). The CDR3 has 14 residues. The CDR3 nucleotides are TGTGCCAGCAGGGCTAGACTAGATTCCTACGAGCAGTACTTC. Encoded protein: CASRARLDSYEQYF.

Relative to its sample, this clone is medium-sized (0.01 to 0.1%). The CDR3 DNA reads as TGCGCCAGCAGCCAGTGGACAGGGGCGGTTGGAAACACCATATATTTT. Amino acids: CASSQWTGAVGNTIYF. This chain links TRBV4-3 with TRBJ1-3; TRBD1 agrees at 9 bases. The CDR3 is 16 amino acids. J was trimmed by 3 bases and V by 3 bases; bases with no gene match: 6. In germline, CDR1 is LGHNA, CDR2 YSLEER.

This chain links TRBV11-2 with TRBJ2-5; D gene unclear. CDR3 length: 15 amino acids. The V and J ends lost 3 bases and 2 bases respectively, with 13 bases between them. Germline V gene data show CDR1 as SGHAT and CDR2 as FQNNGV. The CDR3 coding sequence is TGTGCCAGCAGCTTCCGTCCAAGTGGTCAAGAGACCCAGTACTTC. Translated, it gives CASSFRPSGQETQYF.

The V call is TRBV2, the J call TRBJ2-2; TRBD2 aligns across 7 bases. Germline V gene lookup returns CDR1 SNHLY and CDR2 FYNNEI. J was trimmed by 6 bases and V by 0 bases; bases with no gene match: 1. The length of the CDR3 is 14 residues. The CDR3 loop reads CASSEARGSGELFF. The CDR3 DNA follows: TGTGCCAGCAGTGAAGCGCGGGGGTCCGGGGAGCTGTTTTTT.